Below are 10 T cell receptor beta chains sequenced from a single sample in a study of blood T cell repertoires in COVID-19. Assay: immunoSEQ multiplex PCR; the TCRdb copy retains only in-frame clones and omits some. The profile shows approximately 220,000 clones, around nine tenths of them singletons. The specimen sequenced was PBMCs or T cells enriched from blood (not recorded which). These receptors were taken from a woman between 25 and 40 years old who had been exposed to COVID-19.

This chain connects TRBV9 to TRBJ1-6, with 8 bases fitting TRBD1. CDR3 length: 14 residues. The V gene's germline CDR1 is SGDLS and CDR2 YYNGEE. V trimming: 5 bases; J trimming: 5 bases; junction bases outside the gene matches: 3. In DNA form, the CDR3 reads TGTGCCAGCAGTCTACAGGGGGATAATTCACCCCTCCACTTT. Translation gives CASSLQGDNSPLHF.

A single count supports this clone. The CDR3 bases are TGCGCCAGCAGCTTGGAAGGGACAGGGGAGGTGTATTTT. Amino acid sequence: CASSLEGTGEVYF. The chain has TRBV5-1 and TRBJ2-3; 10 bases are a match to TRBD1. Losses at the gene ends were 0 bases for V and 14 bases for J; bases not matched to a gene: 6. The CDR3 sequence is 13 residues long. The germline V gene has CDR1 SGHRS and CDR2 YFSETQ.

V is TRBV18 and J is TRBJ1-4; D is undetermined. Germline V lookup: CDR1 KGHSH, CDR2 LQKENI. V was cut by 6 bases and J by 4 bases, with 15 bases left in between. The CDR3 sequence is 15 residues long. CDR3 DNA sequence: TGTGCCAGCTCGCATGAGGACGGACTTAATGAAAAACTGTTTTTT. This codes for CASSHEDGLNEKLFF.

This chain connects TRBV14 to TRBJ1-6, with D perhaps TRBD1 (5 bases). The CDR3 consists of 14 residues. Trimming removed 6 bases at V and 7 bases at J, with 13 bases between. The germline gives CDR1 SGHDN, CDR2 FVKESK. The CDR3 DNA reads TGTGCCAGCAGGGGGCTAACAGGAAATTCACCCCTCCACTTT. Translated: CASRGLTGNSPLHF.

The V gene is TRBV11-3, the J gene TRBJ1-1, with D hard to call. Trimming took off 0 bases at V and 5 bases at J, with 7 bases between the two ends. The CDR3 runs 13 residues. Germline values: CDR1 SGHNT, CDR2 YENEEA. For the CDR3, the DNA is TGTGCCAGCAGCTTAGATCAGAAAACTGAAGCTTTCTTT. It translates to CASSLDQKTEAFF.

The genes are TRBV19 and TRBJ2-5; 9 bases fit TRBD2. CDR1 and CDR2 from the germline V gene are LNHDA and SQIVND (reference sequence). J gave up 5 bases and V 6 bases, and 7 bases lay outside the gene matches. This CDR3 spans 14 amino acids. The CDR3 coding sequence is TGTGCCAGTAGGCGGGGGGGCCGAAGTGAGACCCAGTACTTC. It is translated as CASRRGGRSETQYF. Drawing the rest from reference TRBV19 and TRBJ2-5, the complete variable domain is DGGITQSPKYLFRKEGQNVTLSCEQNLNHDAMYWYRQDPGQGLRLIYYSQIVNDFQKGDIAEGYSVSREKKESFPLTVTSAQKNPTAFYLCASRRGGRSETQYFGPGTRLLVL.

The V gene is TRBV3-1 (or the pseudogene TRBV3-2), the J gene TRBJ1-4, with TRBD1 as a possible D gene (5 bases). Trimming pared 4 bases from V and 2 bases from J, leaving 11 bases between. The CDR3 contains 15 residues. Germline lookup yields CDR1 LGHDT and CDR2 YNNKEL (reference sequence). DNA for the CDR3: TGTGCCAGCAGCCTAGGCAGGGCTACTAATGAAAAACTGTTTTTT. It yields the protein CASSLGRATNEKLFF.

The chain employs TRBV19 and TRBJ1-5, with TRBD1 identical over 12 bases. The germline V gene has CDR1 LNHDA and CDR2 SQIVND (reference sequence). J was trimmed by 2 bases and V by 5 bases; bases with no gene match: 10. This CDR3 contains 18 residues. The CDR3 protein is CASSPGTGGPRGNQPQHF. The DNA for the CDR3 is TGTGCCAGTAGTCCGGGGACAGGGGGCCCGAGGGGCAATCAGCCCCAGCATTTT.

This chain links TRBV18 with TRBJ1-5, with a possible D match to TRBD1 (6 bases). CDR3 length equals 15 residues. The germline gives CDR1 KGHSH, CDR2 LQKENI. The ends were cut back, 3 bases at V and 1 base at J, with 10 bases in the middle. In DNA, the CDR3 is TGTGCCAGCTCACCGGCGGGGGCGAGCAATCAGCCCCAGCATTTT. This sequence encodes CASSPAGASNQPQHF. Full variable domain (remainder filled in from reference TRBV18 and TRBJ1-5): NAGVMQNPRHLVRRRGQEARLRCSPMKGHSHVYWYRQLPEEGLKFMVYLQKENIIDESGMPKERFSAEFPKEGPSILRIQQVVRGDSAAYFCASSPAGASNQPQHFGDGTRLSIL.

The CDR3 bases are TGCGCCAGCAGCTTGACGACAGGGGGAGATACGCAGTATTTT. It yields the protein CASSLTTGGDTQYF. The gene calls are TRBV5-1 and TRBJ2-3; 9 nucleotides line up with TRBD1. Trimming at V came to 1 base and at J to 5 bases, leaving 2 bases not matched to a gene. In germline, CDR1 is SGHRS, CDR2 YFSETQ. CDR3 length: 14 residues.